What follows is one T cell receptor (beta chain) and its context. These data originate in a study of human versus mouse CDR3 diversity and MHC coevolution. TCRdb's table, derived via immunoSEQ multiplex PCR, lists solely in-frame clones and lacks some. The profile shows fewer than 80,000 clones, roughly 92% of them singletons. The CDR3 spans 16 residues. Germline loops: CDR1 SGHDN, CDR2 FVKESK. Trimming removed 4 bases from V and 2 bases from J, with 14 bases in between. Cells were CD45RO-negative CD62L-positive naive CD4 T cells sorted from PBMCs. This chain uses TRBV14 with TRBJ2-2, with D perhaps TRBD2 (6 bases). The sequenced sample was naive CD4+ T cells from blood. Subset defined: CD45RO-negative CD62L-positive naive CD4 T cells. The receptor was derived from a person aged 30-70 years in good health. The CDR3: CASSPASATNTGELFF. CDR3 nucleotides: TGTGCCAGCAGCCCCGCTAGCGCTACAAACACCGGGGAGCTGTTTTTT.